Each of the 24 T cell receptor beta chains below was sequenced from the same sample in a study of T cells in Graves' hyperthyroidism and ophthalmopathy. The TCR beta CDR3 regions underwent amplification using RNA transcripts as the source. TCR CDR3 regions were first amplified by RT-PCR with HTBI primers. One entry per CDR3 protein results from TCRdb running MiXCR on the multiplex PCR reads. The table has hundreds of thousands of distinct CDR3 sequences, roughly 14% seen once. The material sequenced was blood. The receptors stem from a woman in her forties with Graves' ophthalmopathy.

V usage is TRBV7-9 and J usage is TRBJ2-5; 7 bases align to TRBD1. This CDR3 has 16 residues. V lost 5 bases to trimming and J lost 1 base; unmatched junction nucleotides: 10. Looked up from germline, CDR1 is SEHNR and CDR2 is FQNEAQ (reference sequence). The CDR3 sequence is CASSLSRTGFQETQYF. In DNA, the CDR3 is TGTGCCAGCAGCCTGTCGCGGACAGGATTCCAAGAGACCCAGTACTTC. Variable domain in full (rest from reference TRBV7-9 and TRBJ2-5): DTGVSQNPRHKITKRGQNVTFRCDPISEHNRLYWYRQTLGQGPEFLTYFQNEAQLEKSRLLSDRFSAERPKGSFSTLEIQRTEQGDSAMYLCASSLSRTGFQETQYFGPGTRLLVL.

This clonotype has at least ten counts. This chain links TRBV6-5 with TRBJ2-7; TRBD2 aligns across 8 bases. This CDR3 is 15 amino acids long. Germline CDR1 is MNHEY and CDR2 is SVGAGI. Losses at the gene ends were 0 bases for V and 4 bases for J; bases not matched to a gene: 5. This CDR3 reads CASSYSAGGDYEQYF. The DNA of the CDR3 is TGTGCCAGCAGTTACTCGGCGGGAGGTGATTACGAGCAGTACTTC.

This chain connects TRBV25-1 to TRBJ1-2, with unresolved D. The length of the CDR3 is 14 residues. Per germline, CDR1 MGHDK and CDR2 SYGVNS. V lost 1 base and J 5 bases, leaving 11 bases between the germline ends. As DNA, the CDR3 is TGTGCCAGCAGTGAATCAGGCGGTGGTTATGGCTACACCTTC. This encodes CASSESGGGYGYTF.

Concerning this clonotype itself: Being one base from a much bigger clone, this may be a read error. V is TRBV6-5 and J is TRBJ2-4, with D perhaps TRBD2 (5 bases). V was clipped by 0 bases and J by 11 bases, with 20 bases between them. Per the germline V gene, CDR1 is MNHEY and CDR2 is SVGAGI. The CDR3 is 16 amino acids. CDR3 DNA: TGTGCCAGCAGTTACTCGATATATACAACCGGGAACGTTCAGTACTTC. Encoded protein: CASSYSIYTTGNVQYF.

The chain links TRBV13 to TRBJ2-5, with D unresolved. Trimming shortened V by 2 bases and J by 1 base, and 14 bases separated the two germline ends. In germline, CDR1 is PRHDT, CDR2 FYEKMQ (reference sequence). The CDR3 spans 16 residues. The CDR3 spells CASSLFSFGSQETQYF. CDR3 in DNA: TGTGCCAGCAGCTTATTTTCCTTTGGTAGCCAAGAGACCCAGTACTTC.

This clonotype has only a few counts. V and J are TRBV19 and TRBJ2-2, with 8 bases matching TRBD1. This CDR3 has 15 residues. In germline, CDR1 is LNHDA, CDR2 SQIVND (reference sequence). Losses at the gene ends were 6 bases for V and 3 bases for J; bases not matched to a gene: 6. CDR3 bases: TGTGCCAGTAGCGACAGGGGTAGGGACACCGGGGAGCTGTTTTTT. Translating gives CASSDRGRDTGELFF.

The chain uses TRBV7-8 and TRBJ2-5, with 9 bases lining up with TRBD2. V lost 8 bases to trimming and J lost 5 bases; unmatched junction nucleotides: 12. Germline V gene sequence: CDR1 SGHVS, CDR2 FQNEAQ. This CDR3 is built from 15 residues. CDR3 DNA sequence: TGTGCCAGCCGCCAGACTAGCGGAGCCCGGGAGACCCAGTACTTC. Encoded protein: CASRQTSGARETQYF.

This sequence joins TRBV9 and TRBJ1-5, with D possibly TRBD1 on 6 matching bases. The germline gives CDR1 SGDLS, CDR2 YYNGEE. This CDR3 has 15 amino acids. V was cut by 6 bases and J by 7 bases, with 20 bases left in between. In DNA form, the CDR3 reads TGTGCCAGCAACGAGGGGGGAATGGTCGCACAGCCCCAGCATTTT. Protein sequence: CASNEGGMVAQPQHF.

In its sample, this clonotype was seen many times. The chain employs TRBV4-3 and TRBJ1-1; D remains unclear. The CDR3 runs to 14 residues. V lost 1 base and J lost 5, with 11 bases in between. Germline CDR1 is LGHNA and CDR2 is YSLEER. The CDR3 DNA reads TGCGCCAGCAGCCAAGTGCCCCGAAGGACTGAAGCTTTCTTT. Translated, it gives CASSQVPRRTEAFF.

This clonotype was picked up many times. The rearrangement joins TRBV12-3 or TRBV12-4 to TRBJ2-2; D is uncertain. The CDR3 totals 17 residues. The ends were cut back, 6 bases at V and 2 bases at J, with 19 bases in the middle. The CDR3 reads CASRPSRRSDNTGELFF. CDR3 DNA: TGTGCCAGCAGGCCCTCTAGGCGTTCGGACAACACCGGGGAGCTGTTTTTT.

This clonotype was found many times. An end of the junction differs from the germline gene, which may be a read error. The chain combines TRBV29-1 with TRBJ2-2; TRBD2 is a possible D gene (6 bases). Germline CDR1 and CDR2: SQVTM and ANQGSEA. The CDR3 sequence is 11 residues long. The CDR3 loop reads CGGRDPGELFF. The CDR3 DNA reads TGTGGCGGGCGGGACCCCGGGGAGCTGTTTTTT.

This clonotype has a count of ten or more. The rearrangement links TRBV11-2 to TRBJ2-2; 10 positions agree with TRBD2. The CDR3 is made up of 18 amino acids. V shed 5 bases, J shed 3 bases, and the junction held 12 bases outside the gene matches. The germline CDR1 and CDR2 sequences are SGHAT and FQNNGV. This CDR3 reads CASSPSSGGWGDTGELFF. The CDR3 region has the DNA TGTGCCAGCAGCCCGAGTAGCGGGGGGTGGGGGGACACCGGGGAGCTGTTTTTT.

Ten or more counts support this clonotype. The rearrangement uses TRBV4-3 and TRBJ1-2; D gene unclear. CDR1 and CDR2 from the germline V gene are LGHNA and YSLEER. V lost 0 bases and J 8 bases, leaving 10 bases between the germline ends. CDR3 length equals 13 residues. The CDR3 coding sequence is TGCGCCAGCAGCCAAGAGGGTTACATCGGCTACACCTTC. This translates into CASSQEGYIGYTF.

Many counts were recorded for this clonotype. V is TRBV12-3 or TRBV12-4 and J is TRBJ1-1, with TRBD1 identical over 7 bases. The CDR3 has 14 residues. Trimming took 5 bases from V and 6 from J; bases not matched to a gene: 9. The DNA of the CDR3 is TGTGCCAGCAGTCACCAGGGGGACCTCGCTGAAGCTTTCTTT. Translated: CASSHQGDLAEAFF.

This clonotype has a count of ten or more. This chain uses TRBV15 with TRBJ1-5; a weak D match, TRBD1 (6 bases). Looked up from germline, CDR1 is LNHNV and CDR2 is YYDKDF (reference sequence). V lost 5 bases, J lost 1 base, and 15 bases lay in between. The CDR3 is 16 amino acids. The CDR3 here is CATSRPWGQSNQPQHF. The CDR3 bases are TGTGCCACCAGCCGTCCCTGGGGACAAAGCAATCAGCCCCAGCATTTT.

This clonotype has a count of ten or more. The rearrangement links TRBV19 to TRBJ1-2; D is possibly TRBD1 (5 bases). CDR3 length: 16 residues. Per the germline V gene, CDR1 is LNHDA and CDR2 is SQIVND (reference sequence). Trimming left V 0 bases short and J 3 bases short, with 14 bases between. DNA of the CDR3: TGTGCCAGTAGTATAGATTTGCAGGGTCTGGACTATGGCTACACCTTC. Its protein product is CASSIDLQGLDYGYTF.

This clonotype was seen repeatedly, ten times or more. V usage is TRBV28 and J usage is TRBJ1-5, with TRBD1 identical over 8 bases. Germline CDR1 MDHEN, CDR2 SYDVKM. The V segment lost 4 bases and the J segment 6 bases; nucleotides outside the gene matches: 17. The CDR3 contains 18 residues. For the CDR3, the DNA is TGTGCCAGCAGTTCCCACGCAATACTCCAGGGGGCAACTCAGCCCCAGCATTTT. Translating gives CASSSHAILQGATQPQHF.

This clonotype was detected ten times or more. The CDR3 reads CASSLMTVNTEAFF. The CDR3 DNA is TGTGCCAGCAGTTTAATGACGGTGAACACTGAAGCTTTCTTT. The chain joins TRBV28 to TRBJ1-1, with D hard to call. The ends were cut back, 2 bases at V and 0 bases at J, with 7 bases in the middle. Germline CDR1 and CDR2: MDHEN and SYDVKM. The CDR3 runs to 14 residues. Using reference TRBV28 and TRBJ1-1 for the parts outside the CDR3, the full variable domain is DVKVTQSSRYLVKRTGEKVFLECVQDMDHENMFWYRQDPGLGLRLIYFSYDVKMKEKGDIPEGYSVSREKKERFSLILESASTNQTSMYLCASSLMTVNTEAFFGQGTRLTVV.

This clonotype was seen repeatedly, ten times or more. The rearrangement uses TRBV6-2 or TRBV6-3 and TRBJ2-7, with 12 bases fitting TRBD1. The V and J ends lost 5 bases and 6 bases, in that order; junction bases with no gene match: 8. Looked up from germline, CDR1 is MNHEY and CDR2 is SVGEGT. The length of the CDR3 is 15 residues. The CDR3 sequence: CASSTPGQGAREQYF. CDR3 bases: TGTGCCAGCAGTACACCGGGACAGGGGGCGCGCGAGCAGTACTTC.

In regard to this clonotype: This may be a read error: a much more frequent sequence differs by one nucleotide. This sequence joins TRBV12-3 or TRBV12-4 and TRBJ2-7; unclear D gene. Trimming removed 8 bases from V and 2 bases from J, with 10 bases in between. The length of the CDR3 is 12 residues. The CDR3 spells CASGRIPYEQYF. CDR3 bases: TGTGCCAGCGGTCGGATCCCCTACGAGCAGTACTTC.

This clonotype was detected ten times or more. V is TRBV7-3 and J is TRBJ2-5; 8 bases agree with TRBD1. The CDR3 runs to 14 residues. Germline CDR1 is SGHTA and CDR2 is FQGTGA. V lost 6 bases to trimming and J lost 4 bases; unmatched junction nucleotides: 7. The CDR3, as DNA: TGTGCCAGCAGTTCAACAGGGGGTTCAGAGACCCAGTACTTC. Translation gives CASSSTGGSETQYF.

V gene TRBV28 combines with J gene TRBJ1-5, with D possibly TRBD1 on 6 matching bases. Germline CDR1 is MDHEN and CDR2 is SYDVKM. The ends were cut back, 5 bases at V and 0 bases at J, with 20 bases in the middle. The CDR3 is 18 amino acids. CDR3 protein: CASSHPREGGYSNQPQHF. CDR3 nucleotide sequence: TGTGCCAGCAGTCATCCCCGGGAGGGGGGATATAGCAATCAGCCCCAGCATTTT. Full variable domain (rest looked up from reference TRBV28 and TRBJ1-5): DVKVTQSSRYLVKRTGEKVFLECVQDMDHENMFWYRQDPGLGLRLIYFSYDVKMKEKGDIPEGYSVSREKKERFSLILESASTNQTSMYLCASSHPREGGYSNQPQHFGDGTRLSIL.

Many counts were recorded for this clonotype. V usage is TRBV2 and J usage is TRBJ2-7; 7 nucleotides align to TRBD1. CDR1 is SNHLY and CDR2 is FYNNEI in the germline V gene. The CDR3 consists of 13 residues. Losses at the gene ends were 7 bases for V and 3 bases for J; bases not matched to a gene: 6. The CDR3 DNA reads TGTGCCAGCACCCTGGACAGGTTCTACGAGCAGTACTTC. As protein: CASTLDRFYEQYF.

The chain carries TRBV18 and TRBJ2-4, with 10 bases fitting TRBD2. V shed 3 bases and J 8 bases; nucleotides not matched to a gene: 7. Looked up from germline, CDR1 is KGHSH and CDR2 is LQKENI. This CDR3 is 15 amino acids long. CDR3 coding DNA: TGTGCCAGCTCACCGCCTAGCGGGAGTAGGGACATTCAGTACTTC. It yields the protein CASSPPSGSRDIQYF.